The clone carrying this T cell receptor (beta chain) came up a few times. The antigen remains undetermined. This sample is part of a study of cytomegalovirus exposure and HLA in healthy donors. Study-wide points: Near-uniform donor sequencing depth was presumed by presence/absence analyses. The investigators catalogued 150 to 200 TCR beta chains as cytomegalovirus-associated. Only CMV serostatus was available as immune exposure information. Later analysis revealed greater clonal expansion in HLA-associated TCR beta chains than in equally common others.

J gave up 6 bases and V 3 bases, and 11 bases lay outside the gene matches. Germline V gene data show CDR1 as MNHNS and CDR2 as SASEGT. The CDR3 is 16 amino acids. Primers for the PCR totalled 60 Vbeta and 13 Jbeta. Data came from immunoSEQ multiplex PCR; TCRdb stores just in-frame clones and leaves some out. The sample carries roughly 77,000 clones, roughly four fifths recorded once. This TCR came from a man aged 35 to 55 in good health and CMV-seronegative. Sample: PBMCs. The chain recombines TRBV6-1 with TRBJ2-3; 8 bases fit TRBD2. For the CDR3, the DNA is TGTGCCAGCAGTGATAACAGCGGGAGCGGATCGGATACGCAGTATTTT. Protein: CASSDNSGSGSDTQYF.